The next 17 T cell receptor beta chains were all read from a single sample in a study of blood T cell repertoires in COVID-19. Using immunoSEQ multiplex PCR, the repertoire was profiled, and TCRdb retains in-frame clones only, with some absent. The sample lists approximately 70,000 clones, approximately 80% occurring once. The material sequenced was peripheral blood. These TCRs come from a woman in her sixties or seventies with acute or convalescent COVID-19.

The V gene is TRBV5-1, the J gene TRBJ2-2; 11 nucleotides agree with TRBD1. Trimming cost V 4 bases and J 7 bases; bases outside gene matches: 6. This CDR3 comprises 15 residues. CDR1 and CDR2 (germline): SGHRS, YFSETQ. CDR3 coding DNA: TGCGCCAGCAGCCTAGGACAGGGGGCCATCGGGGAGCTGTTTTTT. As protein: CASSLGQGAIGELFF.

The gene calls are TRBV5-1 and TRBJ1-4, with D maybe TRBD1 (6 bases). V shed 5 bases and J shed 0 bases, with 8 bases lying between them. Germline V gene lookup returns CDR1 SGHRS and CDR2 YFSETQ. CDR3 length: 14 amino acids. The CDR3, as DNA: TGCGCCAGCAGGGGACATGCAACTAATGAAAAACTGTTTTTT. This translates into CASRGHATNEKLFF.

The chain's CDR3 is CASSLGGASYNSPLHF. In nucleotides, the CDR3 is TGTGCCAGCAGCTTGGGGGGGGCCAGCTATAATTCACCCCTCCACTTT. The chain joins TRBV7-2 to TRBJ1-6; D may be TRBD1 (6 bases). Per the germline V gene, CDR1 is SGHTA and CDR2 is FQGNSA. The germline V and J ends were trimmed by 3 bases and 3 bases, with 12 bases remaining between them. There are 16 residues in the CDR3.

CDR3 amino acids: CASSPTGKDTGELFF. CDR3 bases: TGTGCCAGTAGCCCGACAGGGAAGGACACCGGGGAGCTGTTTTTT. J is TRBJ2-2 and V is TRBV19; TRBD1 matches at 7 bases. This CDR3 has 15 amino acids. The germline V gene has CDR1 LNHDA and CDR2 SQIVND (reference sequence). The V gene end was trimmed by 6 bases and the J gene end by 3 bases; junction bases not matched to a gene: 7.

J is TRBJ2-5 and V is TRBV19; D call uncertain. The CDR3 extends over 11 amino acids. Per the germline V gene, CDR1 is LNHDA and CDR2 is SQIVND (reference sequence). With 4 bases removed from V and 3 bases from J, the gap between germline ends came to 3 bases. CDR3 residues: CASSTEETQYF. In DNA, the CDR3 is TGTGCCAGTAGTACAGAAGAGACCCAGTACTTC.

The genes are TRBV15 and TRBJ2-2, with a weak D call TRBD2 (6 bases). CDR1 is LNHNV, CDR2 YYDKDF, per germline (reference sequence). With 0 bases removed from V and 6 bases from J, the gap between germline ends came to 11 bases. The CDR3 has 15 amino acids. For the CDR3, the DNA is TGTGCCACCAGCAGAGATACGGAGGGTGCCGGGGAGCTGTTTTTT. This encodes CATSRDTEGAGELFF.

The rearrangement uses TRBV28 and TRBJ2-3; 10 nucleotides align to TRBD2. Unmatched junction bases numbered 16, after V lost 5 bases and J lost 2 bases. CDR1 and CDR2 from the germline V gene are MDHEN and SYDVKM. This CDR3 is 19 amino acids long. CDR3 loop: CASSPPRSGRALSTDTQYF. CDR3 nucleotides: TGTGCCAGCAGTCCTCCCCGGAGCGGGAGGGCCCTATCCACAGATACGCAGTATTTT.

This clone showed up just once. One end of the junction is discordant with germline, which a read error may explain. The V call is TRBV30, the J call TRBJ1-1; perhaps TRBD1 as D (5 bases). Germline-derived CDR1 and CDR2 are GTSNPN and SVGIG (reference sequence). The CDR3 consists of 12 residues. This CDR3 is CAWSSTDIRINF. CDR3 nucleotides: TGTGCCTGGAGTTCCACGGACATCCGTATAAACTTT.

This clone was observed a single time. The chain has TRBV5-5 and TRBJ1-1, with D unclear. The germline V gene has CDR1 SGHKS and CDR2 YYEKEE (reference sequence). Trimming cost V 4 bases and J 2 bases, with 21 bases left between them. CDR3 length: 17 amino acids. The CDR3 region is CASSPGGLVPLNTEAFF. The CDR3 DNA reads as TGTGCCAGCAGCCCTGGAGGCCTAGTACCCCTTAACACTGAAGCTTTCTTT.

V usage is TRBV3-1 (or the pseudogene TRBV3-2) and J usage is TRBJ1-2; no firm D call. This CDR3 region has 15 residues. Germline V CDR1 and CDR2: LGHDT, YNNKEL (reference sequence). Trimming cost V 0 bases and J 0 bases, with 8 bases left between them. The CDR3 here is CASSQDLASNYGYTF. The CDR3 nucleotides are TGTGCCAGCAGCCAAGATCTGGCTTCTAACTATGGCTACACCTTC.

This chain uses TRBV6-2 or TRBV6-3 with TRBJ1-2, with 7 positions matching TRBD1. This CDR3 has 15 amino acids. Germline assignment: CDR1 MNHEY and CDR2 SVGEGT. V trimming: 0 bases; J trimming: 11 bases; junction bases outside the gene matches: 12. The CDR3 DNA follows: TGTGCCAGCAGTTACTCGACGCCAGGGGGTTTACCTTACACCTTC. Its translation is CASSYSTPGGLPYTF.

The V gene is TRBV27, the J gene TRBJ1-6; tentative D call: TRBD1 (5 bases). V was clipped by 3 bases and J by 7 bases, with 10 bases between them. The germline V gene has CDR1 MNHEY and CDR2 SMNVEV (reference sequence). The CDR3 loop spans 14 amino acids. The CDR3 here is CASSFRQGNSPLHF. CDR3 DNA: TGTGCCAGCAGTTTTAGGCAGGGAAATTCACCCCTCCACTTT.

This clone was counted once. The J gene is TRBJ1-1, the V gene TRBV6-2 or TRBV6-3; a possible D gene is TRBD1 (5 bases). V lost 4 bases and J lost 5, with 11 bases in between. Germline CDR1 MNHEY, CDR2 SVGEGT. The CDR3 totals 13 residues. The DNA for the CDR3 is TGTGCCAGCAGTTGGGGCGGTGTGACTGAAGCTTTCTTT. Amino acid sequence: CASSWGGVTEAFF.

Points on this clone: Other DNA variants within this sample encode the same CDR3. The chain couples TRBV28 to TRBJ2-7, with TRBD2 matching over 11 bases. Germline V lookup: CDR1 MDHEN, CDR2 SYDVKM. V gave up 6 bases and J gave up 2 bases; unmatched junction bases: 9. The CDR3 is 16 residues long. In DNA, the CDR3 is TGTGCCAGCAGCATTAGCGGGAGGGGGGGGACCTACGAGCAGTACTTC. Amino acids: CASSISGRGGTYEQYF.

This clone was found once. The chain carries TRBV29-1 and TRBJ1-1, with D possibly matching TRBD1 (5 bases). V was shortened by 5 bases and J by 2 bases, with 12 bases between the two germline ends. From germline, CDR1 is SQVTM and CDR2 ANQGSEA. This CDR3 contains 13 residues. CDR3 in amino acids: CSVTPGGNTEAFF. In DNA form, the CDR3 reads TGCAGCGTTACCCCGGGGGGAAACACTGAAGCTTTCTTT.

The rearrangement joins TRBV7-2 to TRBJ1-6; tentative D call: TRBD1 (5 bases). The CDR3 sequence is 16 residues long. Trimming shortened V by 1 base and J by 1 base, and 8 bases separated the two germline ends. Germline CDR1 SGHTA, CDR2 FQGNSA. This CDR3 reads CASSLGGGSYNSPLHF. Here the CDR3 DNA reads TGTGCCAGCAGCTTAGGGGGGGGGTCCTATAATTCACCCCTCCACTTT.

The chain is built from TRBV18 and TRBJ2-2; TRBD1 matches at 8 bases. The V gene's germline CDR1 is KGHSH and CDR2 LQKENI. The junction had 4 bases not matched to a gene; V was cut back by 4 bases and J by 0 bases. The CDR3 runs to 16 residues. CDR3 amino acids: CASSQEQGANTGELFF. CDR3 coding DNA: TGTGCCAGCTCACAAGAACAGGGGGCGAACACCGGGGAGCTGTTTTTT.